The following is a T cell receptor (beta chain) sequence with its context. The antigen remains undetermined. The sample comes from a study of Tregs in tolerant kidney transplant recipients. General study results and limits: Antigen-driven expansion was suggested because donor-specific Tregs expanded more than all Tregs in tolerant patients.

The CDR3 runs to 15 residues. Trimming pared 0 bases from V and 0 bases from J, leaving 10 bases between. Germline V gene lookup returns CDR1 SGDLS and CDR2 YYNGEE. Method: immunoSEQ multiplex PCR; TCRdb's copy keeps in-frame clones and lacks some. The sample consists of approximately 100,000 clones, 80% to 95% of them appearing once. This TCR was recovered from a human donor who received a combined kidney and bone marrow transplant. The sequencing here drew on CD4+ T cells from blood, taken before the transplant. The chain recombines TRBV9 with TRBJ2-7; D not resolved. The CDR3: CASSVGGHSSYEQYF. The DNA for the CDR3 is TGTGCCAGCAGCGTAGGTGGGCACAGCTCCTACGAGCAGTACTTC.